One and the same sample provided the 31 T cell receptor beta chains below, sequenced in a study of shared clonotypes between healthy human individuals. This table comes from immunoSEQ multiplex PCR, and its TCRdb copy is limited to in-frame clones, with some not included. The data show roughly 2.6 million clones, with around nine tenths seen just once and over 0.12% held by the top ten. Sequenced material: naive CD4+ T cells sorted from blood. Stated subset: CD45RA+ positively selected. These receptors were obtained from a man younger than 35 in good health.

The chain is built from TRBV6-1 and TRBJ1-5, with TRBD1 matching over 9 bases. The ends lost 1 base at V and 5 bases at J; junction bases unmatched: 3. The CDR3 sequence is 15 residues long. The V gene's germline CDR1 is MNHNS and CDR2 SASEGT. The CDR3 protein is CASSEGGTGHQPQHF. In nucleotides, the CDR3 is TGTGCCAGCAGTGAAGGGGGGACAGGGCATCAGCCCCAGCATTTT.

Here the CDR3 DNA reads TGTGCCAGCAGCTCGACTAGCGGAATCACAGATACGCAGTATTTT. As protein: CASSSTSGITDTQYF. This chain joins TRBV7-3 and TRBJ2-3; TRBD2 agrees at 9 bases. The V gene's germline CDR1 is SGHTA and CDR2 FQGTGA. The junction had 4 bases not matched to a gene; V was cut back by 4 bases and J by 2 bases. This CDR3 is built from 15 residues.

The V and J genes are TRBV5-4 and TRBJ2-7; 10 bases are shared with TRBD1. The CDR3 consists of 13 residues. With V trimmed by 10 bases and J by 7 bases, 11 bases remained unmatched. The germline V gene encodes CDR1 SGHNT and CDR2 YYREEE (reference sequence). The CDR3 DNA reads TGTGCCGCCTCGCCGGGACAGGGGCGGGAGCAGTACTTC. This gives the protein CAASPGQGREQYF.

The chain joins TRBV6-1 to TRBJ1-5; D may be TRBD1 (6 bases). Trimming removed 6 bases at V and 5 bases at J, with 14 bases between. The CDR3 loop spans 14 amino acids. Per the germline V gene, CDR1 is MNHNS and CDR2 is SASEGT. CDR3 bases: TGTGCCAGCAGGGGAACAGGGACCCATCAGCCCCAGCATTTT. Its protein is CASRGTGTHQPQHF.

This clone has just one count. The chain recombines TRBV18 with TRBJ1-1; a possible D gene is TRBD1 (5 bases). The V gene lost 4 bases and the J gene lost 4 bases, with 22 bases spanning the gap. The germline CDR1 and CDR2 sequences are KGHSH and LQKENI. There are 17 residues in the CDR3. The CDR3 sequence is CASSLYDSSPSGTEAFF. CDR3 nucleotide sequence: TGTGCCAGCTCACTGTACGACAGTTCCCCGTCGGGCACTGAAGCTTTCTTT.

V gene TRBV15 combines with J gene TRBJ1-6, with D possibly matching TRBD1 (5 bases). The CDR3 has 15 residues. Germline lookup yields CDR1 LNHNV and CDR2 YYDKDF (reference sequence). With 3 bases removed from V and 10 bases from J, the gap between germline ends came to 16 bases. The CDR3, as DNA: TGTGCCACCAGCAGTCCGAGAAGGGGAAGCTCACCCCTCCACTTT. It encodes CATSSPRRGSSPLHF.

CDR3 sequence reads: CASSLDRGSGANVLTF. As DNA, the CDR3 is TGCGCCAGCAGCTTGGACAGGGGTTCAGGGGCCAACGTCCTGACTTTC. The chain recombines TRBV5-1 with TRBJ2-6; 7 bases align to TRBD1. Germline trimming cut 0 bases from V and 4 bases from J; bases unmatched to any gene: 4. The CDR3 spans 16 residues. The germline V gene encodes CDR1 SGHRS and CDR2 YFSETQ. The whole variable domain, remainder taken from reference TRBV5-1 and TRBJ2-6, is KAGVTQTPRYLIKTRGQQVTLSCSPISGHRSVSWYQQTPGQGLQFLFEYFSETQRNKGNFPGRFSGRQFSNSRSEMNVSTLELGDSALYLCASSLDRGSGANVLTFGAGSRLTVL.

The rearrangement joins TRBV6-5 to TRBJ2-7; possibly TRBD1 for D (6 bases). The ends were cut back, 0 bases at V and 6 bases at J, with 15 bases in the middle. This CDR3 has 15 residues. Germline V gene lookup returns CDR1 MNHEY and CDR2 SVGAGI. CDR3 nucleotide sequence: TGTGCCAGCAGTTACTCGACGCCAGGGGCTCGCGAGCAGTACTTC. Translated: CASSYSTPGAREQYF.

The chain couples TRBV29-1 to TRBJ2-3; D is unclear. The germline V gene encodes CDR1 SQVTM and CDR2 ANQGSEA. This CDR3 contains 14 residues. V gave up 1 base and J gave up 0 bases, with 8 bases separating them. Here the CDR3 reads CSVEGAPSTDTQYF. In DNA form, the CDR3 reads TGCAGCGTTGAAGGGGCTCCTAGCACAGATACGCAGTATTTT.

CDR3 protein: CASRGEVAGGYEQYF. CDR3 nucleotides: TGTGCCAGCAGGGGGGAGGTAGCGGGAGGTTACGAGCAGTACTTC. The chain couples TRBV6-5 to TRBJ2-7; the match to TRBD2 covers 10 bases. CDR1 is MNHEY, CDR2 SVGAGI, per germline. The CDR3 extends over 15 amino acids. Unmatched junction bases numbered 9, after V lost 6 bases and J lost 4 bases.

CDR3 bases: TGCGCCAGCAGCTTGCGAAGGCAGAACACTGAAGCTTTCTTT. It yields the protein CASSLRRQNTEAFF. The chain combines TRBV5-1 with TRBJ1-1; D not resolved. CDR3 length: 14 amino acids. The germline V gene has CDR1 SGHRS and CDR2 YFSETQ. V was cut by 1 base and J by 1 base, with 8 bases left in between.

The chain employs TRBV4-2 and TRBJ2-2, with 8 bases aligning to TRBD1. CDR1 LGHNA and CDR2 YNFKEQ come from the germline V gene. This CDR3 has 16 residues. The ends lost 0 bases at V and 7 bases at J; junction bases unmatched: 7. CDR3 protein: CASSQDSGGVIGELFF. For the CDR3, the DNA is TGTGCCAGCAGCCAAGATTCAGGGGGCGTTATCGGGGAGCTGTTTTTT.

This chain connects TRBV5-1 to TRBJ2-1; TRBD1 agrees at 8 bases. The J segment lost 5 bases and the V segment lost 3 bases, leaving 1 base of the junction unmatched. The CDR3 extends over 13 amino acids. Germline assignment: CDR1 SGHRS and CDR2 YFSETQ. Here the CDR3 reads CASSWTGNNEQFF. CDR3 DNA: TGCGCCAGCAGCTGGACAGGGAACAATGAGCAGTTCTTC. The complete variable domain, with remaining parts taken from reference TRBV5-1 and TRBJ2-1, reads KAGVTQTPRYLIKTRGQQVTLSCSPISGHRSVSWYQQTPGQGLQFLFEYFSETQRNKGNFPGRFSGRQFSNSRSEMNVSTLELGDSALYLCASSWTGNNEQFFGPGTRLTVL.

V and J are TRBV27 and TRBJ2-3, with TRBD1 matching over 8 bases. The germline V gene encodes CDR1 MNHEY and CDR2 SMNVEV (reference sequence). Losses at the gene ends were 6 bases for V and 1 base for J; bases not matched to a gene: 9. This CDR3 comprises 16 residues. CDR3 sequence: CASSPLETGGTDTQYF. In DNA, the CDR3 is TGTGCCAGCAGCCCCCTAGAGACAGGGGGCACAGATACGCAGTATTTT.

This clone was observed once. The chain recombines TRBV5-1 with TRBJ1-2; D might be TRBD1 (5 bases). Deletions cut 1 base from V and 3 bases from J, with 7 bases between. CDR1 and CDR2 from the germline V gene are SGHRS and YFSETQ. The CDR3 is made up of 13 amino acids. Written as DNA, the CDR3 is TGCGCCAGCAGCTTGTTACAGGACTATGGCTACACCTTC. Its protein product is CASSLLQDYGYTF.

In regard to this clone: At the DNA level, this CDR3 is encoded by other sequences in the same sample as well. The rearrangement joins TRBV19 to TRBJ2-7; TRBD2 matches at 8 bases. The CDR3 has 14 amino acids. CDR1 is LNHDA and CDR2 is SQIVND in the germline V gene (reference sequence). Germline trimming cut 8 bases from V and 0 bases from J; bases unmatched to any gene: 6. The CDR3 spells CASSRGGSSYEQYF. The CDR3 nucleotides read TGTGCCAGTTCCCGCGGGGGGAGCTCCTACGAGCAGTACTTC.

The V call is TRBV6-6, the J call TRBJ1-2; D is unresolved. This CDR3 region has 14 residues. CDR1 and CDR2 from the germline V gene are MNHNY and SVGAGI (reference sequence). The V end lost 6 bases, the J end lost 8 bases, and 19 bases lay between the germline ends. CDR3 DNA sequence: TGTGCCAGCAGCCCGAACACCTTTTCTGGAGGCTACACCTTC. Its translation is CASSPNTFSGGYTF.

This clone was seen only a few times. The chain recombines TRBV18 with TRBJ2-4; TRBD2 agrees at 9 bases. The germline CDR1 and CDR2 sequences are KGHSH and LQKENI. Unmatched junction bases numbered 6, after V lost 2 bases and J lost 7 bases. This CDR3 has 15 amino acids. The CDR3 spells CASSPKSGGTNIQYF. CDR3 DNA sequence: TGTGCCAGCTCACCAAAAAGCGGGGGGACGAACATTCAGTACTTC.

This sequence joins TRBV4-1 and TRBJ1-1, with 10 nucleotides matching TRBD1. Trimming took 3 bases from V and 2 from J; bases not matched to a gene: 9. The CDR3 runs 17 residues. Germline V gene data show CDR1 as MGHRA and CDR2 as YSYEKL. The CDR3 region is CASSQTGTGERNTEAFF. The CDR3 nucleotides are TGCGCCAGCAGCCAGACCGGGACAGGGGAGCGCAACACTGAAGCTTTCTTT.

The genes are TRBV30 and TRBJ1-2; D unresolved. V lost 4 bases to trimming and J lost 7 bases, with 16 bases between them. The CDR3 consists of 13 residues. CDR1 is GTSNPN and CDR2 is SVGIG in the germline V gene (reference sequence). The CDR3 protein is CAWTRRESPGYTF. CDR3 sequence (DNA): TGTGCCTGGACTCGCCGGGAGTCTCCTGGCTACACCTTC.

J is TRBJ2-7 and V is TRBV9; TRBD2 matches 7 bases. The CDR3 has 14 amino acids. V was pared by 5 bases and J by 3 bases, with 8 bases of the junction left unmatched. Germline V gene sequence: CDR1 SGDLS, CDR2 YYNGEE. In DNA, the CDR3 is TGTGCCAGCAGTCGACAAGCGGGGTTCTACGAGCAGTACTTC. Translating gives CASSRQAGFYEQYF.

This chain links TRBV19 with TRBJ2-3, with D perhaps given as TRBD1 or TRBD2 (5 bases each). Germline assignment: CDR1 LNHDA and CDR2 SQIVND (reference sequence). The CDR3 covers 12 residues. The CDR3: CEQRGFTDTQYF. CDR3 nucleotides: TGTGAACAGAGGGGCTTCACAGATACGCAGTATTTT.

The V gene is TRBV6-1, the J gene TRBJ1-5; 9 nucleotides agree with TRBD1. The CDR3 is made up of 15 amino acids. V trimming: 10 bases; J trimming: 3 bases; junction bases outside the gene matches: 10. From germline, CDR1 is MNHNS and CDR2 SASEGT. The CDR3 DNA follows: TGTGCCATCCTTCCCCGGGACAGGGCCAATCAGCCCCAGCATTTT. Protein product: CAILPRDRANQPQHF.

The chain employs TRBV19 and TRBJ1-1; 8 nucleotides align to TRBD1. The trim removed 5 bases at V and 0 bases at J, leaving 11 bases unmatched. The CDR3 contains 17 residues. The germline V gene encodes CDR1 LNHDA and CDR2 SQIVND (reference sequence). The CDR3 spells CASSPSRQGRMNTEAFF. In DNA form, the CDR3 reads TGTGCCAGTAGTCCCTCCCGACAGGGGAGGATGAACACTGAAGCTTTCTTT.

A note on this clone: Other DNA sequences within the sample encode an identical CDR3. The genes are TRBV6-5 and TRBJ1-2; TRBD1 aligns across 7 bases. The CDR3 covers 13 residues. Per germline, CDR1 MNHEY and CDR2 SVGAGI. The ends lost 8 bases at V and 2 bases at J; junction bases unmatched: 5. The CDR3 region is CASGQGVNYGYTF. CDR3 bases: TGTGCCAGCGGCCAGGGGGTCAACTATGGCTACACCTTC.

Here the CDR3 DNA reads TGTGCCACCAGCAGGCCAGGACAGGGCGGGACCCAGTACTTC. Translated: CATSRPGQGGTQYF. The gene calls are TRBV15 and TRBJ2-5; 8 nucleotides match TRBD1. Germline V gene data show CDR1 as LNHNV and CDR2 as YYDKDF (reference sequence). Trimming removed 3 bases from V and 7 bases from J; junction bases left unmatched: 7. The CDR3 is made up of 14 amino acids.

The genes are TRBV10-3 and TRBJ2-3; D remains ambiguous. This CDR3 contains 14 residues. Between the trimmed V and J ends, which lost 6 bases and 2 bases, there was a span of 12 bases. Germline V gene data show CDR1 as ENHRY and CDR2 as SYGVKD. The chain's CDR3 is CAIRWDPATDTQYF. DNA for the CDR3: TGTGCCATCAGATGGGATCCCGCCACAGATACGCAGTATTTT.

The chain is built from TRBV28 and TRBJ2-1; 7 nucleotides line up with TRBD2. There are 15 residues in the CDR3. V was pared by 2 bases and J by 4 bases, with 5 bases of the junction left unmatched. Germline V gives CDR1 MDHEN, CDR2 SYDVKM. CDR3 coding DNA: TGTGCCAGCAGTTTACGGCTAGCGGTATACAATGAGCAGTTCTTC. It is translated as CASSLRLAVYNEQFF.

The chain has TRBV18 and TRBJ1-2; TRBD1 might be the D (6 bases). V was clipped by 3 bases and J by 4 bases, with 18 bases between them. The CDR3 is made up of 16 amino acids. The V gene's germline CDR1 is KGHSH and CDR2 LQKENI. CDR3 sequence reads: CASSPFSQGSSYGYTF. The CDR3 bases are TGTGCCAGCTCACCTTTTTCCCAGGGGAGTAGCTATGGCTACACCTTC.

The V call is TRBV28, the J call TRBJ2-7; D is unclear. From germline, CDR1 is MDHEN and CDR2 SYDVKM. The CDR3 has 11 amino acids. V shed 6 bases and J shed 8 bases, with 11 bases lying between them. The CDR3 region is CASRQTLKQYF. The CDR3 DNA sequence: TGTGCCAGCAGACAAACCCTGAAGCAGTACTTC.

This clone was counted once. The chain combines TRBV30 with TRBJ2-7; tentatively, D is TRBD1 or TRBD2 (5 bases each). Germline CDR1 reads GTSNPN; CDR2 reads SVGIG (reference sequence). The CDR3 totals 15 residues. Trimming removed 6 bases at V and 3 bases at J, with 21 bases between. The CDR3 region is CACYAPGQGRYEQYF. DNA of the CDR3: TGTGCCTGCTACGCCCCGGGGCAGGGACGCTACGAGCAGTACTTC. The full variable domain, with the rest looked up from reference TRBV30 and TRBJ2-7, is SQTIHQWPATLVQPVGSPLSLECTVEGTSNPNLYWYRQAAGRGLQLLFYSVGIGQISSEVPQNLSASRPQDRQFILSSKKLLLSDSGFYLCACYAPGQGRYEQYFGPGTRLTVT.